The rows below give T cell receptor beta chains drawn from one sample of a study of T cells in Graves' hyperthyroidism and ophthalmopathy. TCRdb reprocessed the multiplex PCR reads with MiXCR, giving one entry per CDR3 protein. The sample contains approximately 620,000 distinct CDR3 sequences, 16% of which appear only once. Sequenced: blood. These TCRs come from a middle-aged woman with Graves' ophthalmopathy. Each CDR3 is given with its conserved first and last residue. D genes are given only for firm matches. For some rows the clone size is stated as once, few or many, or as a class when expanded; others skip it.

CSADTTGVRKPQHF	TGCAGTGCTGATACAACAGGGGTTAGAAAACCCCAGCATTTT	TRBV20-1	TRBJ1-5	TRBD1	many
CSVARTDGYTF	TGCAGCGTTGCTCGGACCGATGGCTACACCTTC	TRBV29-1	TRBJ1-2	NA	NA
CASSPQGIGQFF	TGTGCCAGCAGCCCGCAAGGCATAGGGCAGTTCTTC	TRBV14	TRBJ2-1	NA	few
CASSREGRIDTQYF	TGCGCCAGCAGCCGCGAGGGGAGGATAGATACGCAGTATTTT	TRBV5-1	TRBJ2-3	NA	many
CSALGSGVSYEQYF	TGCAGTGCGCTCGGGAGCGGGGTCTCCTACGAGCAGTACTTC	TRBV20-1	TRBJ2-7	TRBD2	many
CASSAGGGVATEAFF	TGTGCCAGCAGCGCGGGAGGCGGAGTGGCAACTGAAGCTTTCTTT	TRBV9	TRBJ1-1	NA	NA
CASTRVNNSPLHF	TGTGCCAGCACCAGGGTCAATAATTCACCCCTCCACTTT	TRBV7-9	TRBJ1-6	NA	NA
CSVVAHSTDTQYF	TGCAGCGTTGTAGCGCATAGCACAGATACGCAGTATTTT	TRBV29-1	TRBJ2-3	NA	NA
CASSYTDRALSTEAFF	TGTGCCAGCAGTTATACCGACAGGGCCTTGTCGACTGAAGCTTTCTTT	TRBV6-1	TRBJ1-1	TRBD1	few
CASSYSGTINEKLFF	TGTGCCAGCAGTTACTCGGGGACGATTAATGAAAAACTGTTTTTT	TRBV6-5	TRBJ1-4	NA	few
CASREGGWKGAPGANVLTF	TGTGCCAGCAGAGAAGGGGGGTGGAAGGGGGCACCTGGGGCCAACGTCCTGACTTTC	TRBV2	TRBJ2-6	NA	many